This entry is about one TCR beta chain. Sequenced by immunoSEQ multiplex PCR; TCRdb stores in-frame clones only, minus some. This table holds about 110,000 clones, 91% found once. This record belongs to a study of OX40 agonist ivuxolimab in advanced cancers. The CDR3 spans 15 residues. V was cut by 2 bases and J by 0 bases, with 7 bases left in between. Germline values: CDR1 SEHNR, CDR2 FQNEAQ (reference sequence). The chain is built from TRBV7-9 and TRBJ1-4, with no clear D. The sequencing used CD4+ or CD8+ T cells sorted from blood, collected in a trial of the OX40 agonist ivuxolimab. The sequence was collected from an adult with an advanced solid tumor such as melanoma, head and neck, liver or kidney cancer. The CDR3 loop reads CASSLLDATNEKLFF. The CDR3 DNA sequence: TGTGCCAGCAGCTTACTAGATGCAACTAATGAAAAACTGTTTTTT.